Listed below are T cell receptor beta chains from one sample, sequenced in a study of cytomegalovirus exposure and HLA in healthy donors. Repertoires were generated with immunoSEQ multiplex PCR, while TCRdb's copy carries only in-frame clones and drops some. The repertoire consists of 150,000 to 200,000 clones, with around 81% occurring once and the leading ten covering about 1.8%. Sequenced: PBMCs. These receptors came from a man younger than 35 in good health and CMV-seronegative. Each CDR3 is given with its conserved first and last residue. The order of the fields is J gene, clone size, V gene, D gene, CDR3 DNA, CDR3 protein. The D gene is left open where the match is weak. The size field is filled for only some rows; it gives once, few, many or a size class.

TRBJ1-1 | . | TRBV29-1 | TRBD1 | TGCAGCACAGGGGCCACTGAAGCTTTCTTT | CSTGATEAFF
TRBJ2-1 | few | TRBV4-3 | . | TGCGCCAGCAGCCATAGGGACACCGGCTTCCATGAGCAGTTCTTC | CASSHRDTGFHEQFF
TRBJ2-2 | . | TRBV7-8 | TRBD2 | TGTGCCAGCAGCCCCGCACAACTAGCGGGACTCGGCGGCACCGGGGAGCTGTTTTTT | CASSPAQLAGLGGTGELFF
TRBJ2-7 | . | TRBV7-9 | . | TGTGCCAGCAGCTCTTACAGGATCCTTAGCTCCTACGAGCAGTACTTC | CASSSYRILSSYEQYF
TRBJ2-5 | . | TRBV10-3 | TRBD1 | TGTGCCATCAGTGCAAAAACAGGGGACGAGTACCAAGAGACCCAGTACTTC | CAISAKTGDEYQETQYF
TRBJ2-5 | . | TRBV6-5 | . | TGTGCCAGCAGCCTCCAGTACAGGGTGCAGGGGACCCAGTACTTC | CASSLQYRVQGTQYF
TRBJ2-2 | . | TRBV27 | . | TGTGCCAGCAGCGCCGGTTCCGGGGAGCTGTTTTTT | CASSAGSGELFF
TRBJ2-5 | . | TRBV28 | TRBD1 | TGTGCCAGCAGTTTGGACAGGGTTCAAGAGACCCAGTACTTC | CASSLDRVQETQYF
TRBJ1-5 | . | TRBV28 | . | TGTGCCAGCAACTCGTGGGGGGGGCCCCAGCATTTT | CASNSWGGPQHF
TRBJ2-1 | once | TRBV27 | TRBD1 | TGTGCCAGCAGTTTAACAGGGGCCCCGCATTACAATGAGCAGTTCTTC | CASSLTGAPHYNEQFF
TRBJ2-1 | . | TRBV7-9 | TRBD2 | TGTGCCAGCAGCTCGGGACTAGCCGACGCGAATGAGCAGTTCTTC | CASSSGLADANEQFF
TRBJ1-2 | few | TRBV15 | TRBD1 | TGTGCCACCAGCAGAGATCGGGTGGACAGGGGCACAAACTATGGCTACACCTTC | CATSRDRVDRGTNYGYTF
TRBJ2-7 | . | TRBV15 | . | TGTGCCACCAGCAGAGATACTCAACAGTCCTACGAGCAGTACTTC | CATSRDTQQSYEQYF
TRBJ1-5 | . | TRBV28 | TRBD1 | TGTGCCAGCAGTGACGGACAGGGTCTCGATAGCAATCAGCCCCAGCATTTT | CASSDGQGLDSNQPQHF
TRBJ2-6 | . | TRBV5-1 | . | TGCGCCAGCAAAGTTCTTCAGAACTCTGGGGCCAACGTCCTGACTTTC | CASKVLQNSGANVLTF
TRBJ1-3 | . | TRBV10-3 | TRBD1 | TGTGCCATCAGGGACAGGGTTGTCCTCTCTGGAAACACCATATATTTT | CAIRDRVVLSGNTIYF
TRBJ2-7 | . | TRBV2 | TRBD1 | TGTGCCAGCAGTGAAAGGACAGGGGGCTACAAGCAGTACTTC | CASSERTGGYKQYF
TRBJ2-4 | . | TRBV7-2 | TRBD1 | TGTGCCAGCAGCCTAGACAGGGGGGCCAAAAACATTCAGTACTTC | CASSLDRGAKNIQYF
TRBJ2-1 | . | TRBV7-9 | TRBD2 | TGTGCCAGCAGCTTAGTATTGAGCGGGAGAGGTAATGAGCAGTTCTTC | CASSLVLSGRGNEQFF
TRBJ2-5 | . | TRBV15 | . | TGTGCCACCAGCAGAGGAACGGGGGGCGGAGAGACCCAGTACTTC | CATSRGTGGGETQYF
TRBJ1-2 | . | TRBV5-6 | . | TGTGCCAGCAGCATCGGGGGGCCTCGCGGCTACACCTTC | CASSIGGPRGYTF
TRBJ1-6 | . | TRBV6-5 | . | TGTGCCAGCAGTACAGGCCCGTGGGATCCACCCCTCCACTTT | CASSTGPWDPPLHF
TRBJ1-2 | once | TRBV11-2 | . | TGTGCCAGCAGCGCAGTCTGGGCCAGTACCCATGGCTACACCTTC | CASSAVWASTHGYTF
TRBJ2-7 | . | TRBV6-5 | TRBD1 | TGTGCCAGCAGTTACTCGATGGGACAGGTGGACGAGCAGTACTTC | CASSYSMGQVDEQYF
TRBJ1-2 | . | TRBV7-9 | TRBD1 | TGTTCCAGCAGAATGGGACAGGGAGATGGCTACACCTTC | CSSRMGQGDGYTF
TRBJ2-7 | . | TRBV6-1 | . | TGTGCCAGCCGATACGAACCGGGGGAGCAGTACTTC | CASRYEPGEQYF
TRBJ1-3 | . | TRBV6-5 | . | TGTGCCAGCCAGTTCGGAAACACCATATATTTT | CASQFGNTIYF
TRBJ1-1 | . | TRBV28 | . | TGTGCCAGCAGTTTAGAAGGGGCCCTTCAGAATGGAGCTTTCTTT | CASSLEGALQNGAFF
TRBJ1-3 | . | TRBV9 | . | TGTGCCAGCAGCGTAGCCAGGGATGGAAACACCATATATTTT | CASSVARDGNTIYF
TRBJ2-7 | . | TRBV6-1 | TRBD2 | TGTGCCAGCAGTGATGACCCCGGGACAGGGGGACTAGCGGGGATTTACGAGCAGTACTTC | CASSDDPGTGGLAGIYEQYF
TRBJ1-5 | . | TRBV6-5 | TRBD1 | TGTGCCAGCAGTTATTCCGGGACAGGGGGTCACCAGCCCCAGCATTTT | CASSYSGTGGHQPQHF
TRBJ2-1 | . | TRBV19 | TRBD2 | TGTGCCAGTAGTATAACCGGGACTAGAATCAATGAGCAGTTCTTC | CASSITGTRINEQFF
TRBJ1-1 | few | TRBV6-5 | . | TGTGCCAGCAGTAAACAGGGCGCTGAAGCTTTCTTT | CASSKQGAEAFF
TRBJ1-5 | . | TRBV28 | . | TGTGCCAGCAGTCTATCCCCCTCGAATCAGCCCCAGCATTTT | CASSLSPSNQPQHF
TRBJ1-2 | . | TRBV5-5 | TRBD1 | TGTGCCAGCAGCTTCGGACAGGGTGACTATGGCTACACCTTC | CASSFGQGDYGYTF
TRBJ1-5 | once | TRBV9 | TRBD1 | TGTGCCAGCAGCGTTGGACAGGGCGGAGGGCCCCAGCATTTT | CASSVGQGGGPQHF
TRBJ2-7 | . | TRBV29-1 | . | TGCAGCGTTGAAGATCCGGCGGGCGGCTACGAGCAGTACTTC | CSVEDPAGGYEQYF
TRBJ2-1 | . | TRBV27 | TRBD1 | TGTGCCAGCAGTTTACAGACAGGGTGGGATGAGCAGTTCTTC | CASSLQTGWDEQFF
TRBJ2-2 | . | TRBV7-8 | TRBD2 | TGTGCCAGCAGCCCGGGGGGGCGGATCACCGGGGAGCTGTTTTTT | CASSPGGRITGELFF
TRBJ1-1 | . | TRBV11-2 | . | TGTGCCAGCAGCTTATGGCGGGGGCGGGGGAACACTGAAGCTTTCTTT | CASSLWRGRGNTEAFF
TRBJ2-7 | . | TRBV27 | TRBD2 | TGTGCCAGCAGTCCCAAAGGACAGGTCCGTCGACTAGCGGGAGAATATTACGAGCAGTACTTC | CASSPKGQVRRLAGEYYEQYF
TRBJ2-7 | . | TRBV2 | . | TGTGCCAGCAGAAGGGGGATAGGTGGGGAATCCTACGAGCAGTACTTC | CASRRGIGGESYEQYF
TRBJ2-7 | . | TRBV27 | . | TGTGCCATAGAGTCAGGGCTTTCCTACGAGCAGTACTTC | CAIESGLSYEQYF
TRBJ1-5 | . | TRBV6-4 | . | TGTGCCAGCAGTGAGGCAGGTGGAAGTCAGCCCCAGCATTTT | CASSEAGGSQPQHF
TRBJ2-1 | once | TRBV5-6 | TRBD1 | TGTGCCAGCAGCGCTCGAGGGACAGGGGCCTACAATGAGCAGTTCTTC | CASSARGTGAYNEQFF